Presented here are 17 T cell receptor beta chains from one specimen sequenced in a study of metastatic and nonmetastatic thyroid tumors. No patient had received any treatment before thyroid surgery. With MiXCR, TCRdb called clones anew from the PCR reads. The table lists 20,000 to 25,000 clones, 20% of them singletons, with about 25% in the top ten. Sequencing was done on a sample of blood. The receptors shown here come from a female donor with papillary thyroid cancer or a benign thyroid nodule (not recorded which). Some clones in this sample may be carry-over from other donors' samples.

This clone was observed many times. The chain carries TRBV11-3 and TRBJ2-1; D may correspond to TRBD1 or TRBD2 (5 bases each). The V end lost 5 bases, the J end lost 10 bases, and 15 bases lay between the germline ends. The CDR3 runs 13 residues. Germline assignment: CDR1 SGHNT and CDR2 YENEEA. The CDR3 loop is CASSPGTGTEQFF. The CDR3 DNA is TGTGCCAGCAGCCCAGGGACGGGGACCGAGCAGTTCTTC.

In this sample, this clone turned up many times. CDR3 DNA sequence: TGTGCCAGCAGTCCCGCGGGTTCTACTTACAATGAGCAGTTCTTC. Amino acid sequence: CASSPAGSTYNEQFF. This rearrangement joins TRBV12-3 or TRBV12-4 to TRBJ2-1; TRBD2 is a possible D gene (5 bases). The CDR3 length is 15 residues. V was pared by 5 bases and J by 4 bases, with 15 bases between.

CDR3 residues: CASSLGQGNSPLHF. The CDR3 nucleotides read TGTGCCAGCAGCCTCGGACAGGGTAATTCACCCCTCCACTTT. This chain uses TRBV11-2 with TRBJ1-6, with TRBD1 matching 8 bases. Germline V gene data show CDR1 as SGHAT and CDR2 as FQNNGV. The V gene end was trimmed by 5 bases and the J gene end by 6 bases; junction bases not matched to a gene: 3. CDR3 length: 14 amino acids.

Many counts were recorded for this clone. This chain connects TRBV5-1 to TRBJ1-2; no reliable D call. Trimming cost V 4 bases and J 3 bases, with 13 bases left between them. Germline values: CDR1 SGHRS, CDR2 YFSETQ. This CDR3 region has 14 residues. Written as DNA, the CDR3 is TGCGCCAGCAGCCCTTCCGGTAGGGACTATGGCTACACCTTC. Protein: CASSPSGRDYGYTF. Looking up the rest from reference TRBV5-1 and TRBJ1-2 gives the full variable domain: KAGVTQTPRYLIKTRGQQVTLSCSPISGHRSVSWYQQTPGQGLQFLFEYFSETQRNKGNFPGRFSGRQFSNSRSEMNVSTLELGDSALYLCASSPSGRDYGYTFGSGTRLTVV.

The rearrangement joins TRBV4-1 to TRBJ2-3; D not certain. V lost 0 bases to trimming and J lost 6 bases, with 13 bases between them. This CDR3 has 15 amino acids. In germline, CDR1 is MGHRA, CDR2 YSYEKL. In DNA form, the CDR3 reads TGCGCCAGCAGCCAAGATCCGGGCTCCGGGGATACGCAGTATTTT. Protein sequence: CASSQDPGSGDTQYF.

This clone was counted a few times. The CDR3 sequence is CASSPSGIHNEQFF. The CDR3 bases are TGTGCCAGCAGCCCCAGCGGGATCCACAATGAGCAGTTCTTC. The V gene is TRBV6-2 or TRBV6-3, the J gene TRBJ2-1; 7 nucleotides match TRBD2. Looked up from germline, CDR1 is MNHEY and CDR2 is SVGEGT. The V and J ends lost 6 bases and 5 bases, in that order; junction bases with no gene match: 7. The CDR3 runs 14 residues.

This clone was observed a few times. A much larger clone lies a single base off, so this may be a read error. The sample contains more than one DNA sequence encoding this CDR3. The rearrangement joins TRBV30 to TRBJ2-3, with D possibly being TRBD2 (5 bases). With 7 bases removed from V and 3 bases from J, the gap between germline ends came to 23 bases. Germline assignment: CDR1 GTSNPN and CDR2 SVGIG (reference sequence). This CDR3 has 16 residues. The CDR3 bases are TGTGCCTCCAACTACGGTACTAGTTCTCGGACAGATACGCAGTATTTT. It codes for CASNYGTSSRTDTQYF.

This clone was observed at least ten times. V usage is TRBV7-8 and J usage is TRBJ2-7; 7 nucleotides agree with TRBD2. The CDR3 totals 14 residues. Looked up from germline, CDR1 is SGHVS and CDR2 is FQNEAQ. After removal of 8 bases from V and 2 bases from J, the junction contained 9 bases not matched to a gene. This CDR3 reads CASSPGTITYEQYF. CDR3 sequence (DNA): TGTGCCAGCTCTCCCGGGACTATTACCTACGAGCAGTACTTC.

This clone was recorded at least ten times. The chain employs TRBV6-1 and TRBJ2-1; 7 bases are a match to TRBD1. This CDR3 region has 13 residues. CDR1 is MNHNS and CDR2 is SASEGT in the germline V gene. Germline trimming cut 10 bases from V and 2 bases from J; bases unmatched to any gene: 5. The CDR3 is CATDGTAYNEQFF. In DNA form, the CDR3 reads TGTGCCACGGACGGGACAGCCTACAATGAGCAGTTCTTC.

The chain employs TRBV20-1 and TRBJ2-1; TRBD2 is a possible D gene (5 bases). The germline gives CDR1 DFQATT, CDR2 SNEGSKA (reference sequence). V was trimmed by 6 bases and J by 0 bases, leaving 9 bases between them. This CDR3 comprises 13 residues. The CDR3 region has the DNA TGCAGTGCCGCGCGGGTCTCCTACAATGAGCAGTTCTTC. Its protein product is CSAARVSYNEQFF.

This clone has at least ten counts. This sequence joins TRBV20-1 and TRBJ2-3, with TRBD2 matching 9 bases. This CDR3 is 14 amino acids long. V lost 1 base to trimming and J lost 6 bases; unmatched junction nucleotides: 5. In germline, CDR1 is DFQATT, CDR2 SNEGSKA (reference sequence). CDR3 loop: CSARAAGGMDTQYF. Written as DNA, the CDR3 is TGCAGTGCTAGAGCCGCGGGGGGGATGGATACGCAGTATTTT.

This clone appeared once. A junction boundary mismatches the germline segment, possibly from a read error. The J gene is TRBJ2-7, the V gene TRBV25-1; D uncertain. CDR1 MGHDK and CDR2 SYGVNS come from the germline V gene. CDR3 length equals 14 residues. DNA of the CDR3: TGTGCCAGCAGTGAATATACGATCCCATACGAGCCGTACTTC. This sequence encodes CASSEYTIPYEPYF.

The V gene is TRBV5-1, the J gene TRBJ1-6, with unresolved D. The V end lost 5 bases, the J end lost 8 bases, and 11 bases lay between the germline ends. The CDR3 consists of 13 residues. Germline CDR1 reads SGHRS; CDR2 reads YFSETQ. CDR3 in amino acids: CASRASGDSPLHF. CDR3 bases: TGCGCCAGCAGAGCGAGTGGGGATTCACCCCTCCACTTT.

This clone was seen only a few times. The chain joins TRBV28 to TRBJ2-2; D is possibly TRBD1 (6 bases). The CDR3 runs to 13 residues. The germline CDR1 and CDR2 sequences are MDHEN and SYDVKM. V was cut by 8 bases and J by 4 bases, with 11 bases left in between. The CDR3 region has the DNA TGTGCCAGCCTCAGGGGTTTCACCGGGGAGCTGTTTTTT. This gives the protein CASLRGFTGELFF.

This clone has ten or more counts. The chain combines TRBV19 with TRBJ2-5; 9 bases line up with TRBD2. The germline V gene encodes CDR1 LNHDA and CDR2 SQIVND (reference sequence). Trimming took 2 bases from V and 5 from J; bases not matched to a gene: 6. The CDR3 runs 15 residues. CDR3 in amino acids: CASSITGTSFETQYF. In DNA form, the CDR3 reads TGTGCCAGTAGTATAACCGGGACTAGCTTTGAGACCCAGTACTTC.

This clone was detected ten times or more. The sample holds other DNA sequences that translate to the same CDR3. The rearrangement joins TRBV9 to TRBJ2-3; D is undetermined. In germline, CDR1 is SGDLS, CDR2 YYNGEE. The CDR3 consists of 11 residues. V was clipped by 0 bases and J by 6 bases, with 2 bases between them. This CDR3 reads CASSVGDTQYF. CDR3 coding DNA: TGTGCCAGCAGCGTAGGGGATACGCAGTATTTT.

This clone was recorded many times. This rearrangement joins TRBV14 to TRBJ2-7; D tentatively fits TRBD1 or TRBD2 (5 bases each). The V and J ends lost 0 bases and 6 bases respectively, with 12 bases between them. This CDR3 has 14 residues. The V gene's germline CDR1 is SGHDN and CDR2 FVKESK. CDR3: CASSQDWSGAEQYF. CDR3 in DNA: TGTGCCAGCAGCCAAGATTGGTCCGGGGCCGAGCAGTACTTC.